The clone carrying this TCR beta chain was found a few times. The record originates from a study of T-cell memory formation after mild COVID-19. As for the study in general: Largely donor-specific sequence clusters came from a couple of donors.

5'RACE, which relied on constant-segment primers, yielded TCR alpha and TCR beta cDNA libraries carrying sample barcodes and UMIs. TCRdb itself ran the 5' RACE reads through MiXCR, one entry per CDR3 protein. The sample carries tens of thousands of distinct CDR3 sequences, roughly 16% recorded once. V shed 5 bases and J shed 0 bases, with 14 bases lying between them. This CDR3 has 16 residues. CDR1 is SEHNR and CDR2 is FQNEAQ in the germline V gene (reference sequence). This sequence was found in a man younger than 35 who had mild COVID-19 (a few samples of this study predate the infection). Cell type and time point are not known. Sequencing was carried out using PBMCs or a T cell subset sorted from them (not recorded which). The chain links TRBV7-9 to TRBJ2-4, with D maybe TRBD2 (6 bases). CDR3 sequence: CASSRPGGLAKNIQYF. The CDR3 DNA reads TGTGCCAGCAGCCGCCCCGGGGGATTAGCCAAAAACATTCAGTACTTC.